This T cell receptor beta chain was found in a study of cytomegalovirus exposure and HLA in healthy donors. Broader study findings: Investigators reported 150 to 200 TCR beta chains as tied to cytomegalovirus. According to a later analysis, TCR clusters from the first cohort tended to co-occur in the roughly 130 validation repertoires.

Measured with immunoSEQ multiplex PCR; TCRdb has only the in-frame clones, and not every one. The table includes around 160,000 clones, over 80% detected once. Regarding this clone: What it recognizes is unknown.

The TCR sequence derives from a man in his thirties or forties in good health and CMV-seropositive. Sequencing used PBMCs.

The DNA of the CDR3 is TGTGCCAGCAGCGTAGGGCGGGGGGGCCTATACGAGCAGTACTTC. Translation: CASSVGRGGLYEQYF. V gene TRBV9 combines with J gene TRBJ2-7, with 9 nucleotides matching TRBD2. The CDR3 covers 15 residues. The germline V gene has CDR1 SGDLS and CDR2 YYNGEE. V gave up 0 bases and J gave up 4 bases; unmatched junction bases: 5.